The 16 T cell receptor beta chains given below trace back to one sample, sequenced in a study of CD8 T cells in ankylosing spondylitis. In TCRdb, the 5' RACE reads were re-called with MiXCR into one record per CDR3 protein. This sample carries 180,000 or so distinct CDR3 sequences, 11% of them seen once, and the ten largest clones take under 35%. The sample consisted of blood, either unsorted or a sorted T cell fraction (not recorded which). The receptors come from a male donor with ankylosing spondylitis or in good health (not recorded which).

This clonotype was detected many times. This chain connects TRBV20-1 to TRBJ1-5; D is unclear. CDR1 is DFQATT, CDR2 SNEGSKA, per germline (reference sequence). Trimming stripped 5 bases from V and 0 bases from J, with 11 bases between. The CDR3 extends over 14 amino acids. DNA for the CDR3: TGCAGTGCTCACAGCTGGAATAGCAATCAGCCCCAGCATTTT. It encodes CSAHSWNSNQPQHF.

This chain joins TRBV5-1 and TRBJ2-7; D unresolved. Per germline, CDR1 SGHRS and CDR2 YFSETQ. The CDR3 is 14 amino acids. V lost 0 bases and J 2 bases, leaving 9 bases between the germline ends. CDR3 residues: CASSLVGQPYEQYF. As DNA, the CDR3 is TGCGCCAGCAGCTTGGTAGGTCAGCCCTACGAGCAGTACTTC.

This clonotype showed up many times. V usage is TRBV6-5 and J usage is TRBJ1-1, with D maybe TRBD1 (5 bases). Germline V gives CDR1 MNHEY, CDR2 SVGAGI. The CDR3 spans 13 residues. V was trimmed by 6 bases and J by 4 bases, leaving 12 bases between them. The CDR3 region is CASSLAGVTEAFF. The DNA of the CDR3 is TGTGCCAGCAGCCTCGCGGGGGTCACTGAAGCTTTCTTT.

This clonotype was counted many times. The chain is built from TRBV4-1 and TRBJ2-5; 7 nucleotides align to TRBD1. The CDR3 contains 16 residues. Germline CDR1 MGHRA, CDR2 YSYEKL. Trimming took 2 bases from V and 3 from J; bases not matched to a gene: 9. CDR3 amino acids: CASSQSLMGQKETQYF. In DNA, the CDR3 is TGCGCCAGCAGCCAAAGTCTCATGGGACAGAAAGAGACCCAGTACTTC.

This clonotype was seen many times. J is TRBJ1-4 and V is TRBV5-1, with no clear D. There are 14 residues in the CDR3. Germline V gene data show CDR1 as SGHRS and CDR2 as YFSETQ. Trimming took off 4 bases at V and 8 bases at J, with 15 bases between the two ends. The CDR3 DNA is TGCGCCAGCAGCCGTGACTCCCAAGGCGAAAAACTGTTTTTT. It encodes CASSRDSQGEKLFF.

The DNA for the CDR3 is TGTGCCAGCAGACCCGAGGGCGACTATGGCTACACCTTC. This codes for CASRPEGDYGYTF. The rearrangement joins TRBV28 to TRBJ1-2; D is unclear. Trimming shortened V by 6 bases and J by 3 bases, and 11 bases separated the two germline ends. Per the germline V gene, CDR1 is MDHEN and CDR2 is SYDVKM. CDR3 length: 13 residues.

This clonotype was observed a few times. The chain links TRBV9 to TRBJ2-7; D uncertain. The germline V gene has CDR1 SGDLS and CDR2 YYNGEE. The CDR3 extends over 15 amino acids. Trimming cost V 0 bases and J 2 bases, with 12 bases left between them. CDR3 protein: CASSVAFGAAYEQYF. For the CDR3, the DNA is TGTGCCAGCAGCGTAGCTTTCGGAGCCGCCTACGAGCAGTACTTC.

In this sample, this clonotype turned up a few times. V usage is TRBV27 and J usage is TRBJ1-5; TRBD1 agrees at 7 bases. The CDR3 is 15 residues long. Unmatched junction bases numbered 8, after V lost 2 bases and J lost 7 bases. Germline V gene lookup returns CDR1 MNHEY and CDR2 SMNVEV (reference sequence). This CDR3 is CASSLIAPGGQPQHF. CDR3 DNA: TGTGCCAGCAGTTTAATCGCGCCAGGGGGACAGCCCCAGCATTTT.

This clonotype was seen many times. V usage is TRBV19 and J usage is TRBJ2-1; perhaps D is TRBD1 or TRBD2 (5 bases each). This CDR3 has 13 residues. Trimming stripped 8 bases from V and 2 bases from J, with 10 bases between. The germline gives CDR1 LNHDA, CDR2 SQIVND (reference sequence). DNA of the CDR3: TGTGCCAGTGGGCCGGGGCCCTACAATGAGCAGTTCTTC. The encoded protein is CASGPGPYNEQFF. The variable domain in full, completed from reference TRBV19 and TRBJ2-1, reads DGGITQSPKYLFRKEGQNVTLSCEQNLNHDAMYWYRQDPGQGLRLIYYSQIVNDFQKGDIAEGYSVSREKKESFPLTVTSAQKNPTAFYLCASGPGPYNEQFFGPGTRLTVL.

The table lists this clonotype with many counts. The chain employs TRBV7-8 and TRBJ2-1; 8 bases line up with TRBD2. V trimming: 3 bases; J trimming: 5 bases; junction bases outside the gene matches: 9. The CDR3 is made up of 16 amino acids. CDR1 and CDR2 from the germline V gene are SGHVS and FQNEAQ. CDR3 in DNA: TGTGCCAGCAGCTTCGTTCCGGGAGGGCCGCACAATGAGCAGTTCTTC. Translation: CASSFVPGGPHNEQFF.

Remarks on this clonotype: A clone one base away is much larger, so this may be a read error. V is TRBV4-3 and J is TRBJ2-7; D possibly corresponds to TRBD2 (6 bases). CDR1 is LGHNA and CDR2 is YSLEER in the germline V gene. The CDR3 spans 15 residues. The V end was cut by 3 bases, the J end by 1 base, with 13 bases between. CDR3 coding DNA: TGCGCCAGCAGCCAGGGACGGGGGAGGTCCTACGAGCAGTACTTC. Translated: CASSQGRGRSYEQYF.

This clonotype came up many times. J is TRBJ2-6 and V is TRBV15, with D unresolved. Trimming pared 0 bases from V and 4 bases from J, leaving 7 bases between. CDR1 LNHNV and CDR2 YYDKDF come from the germline V gene (reference sequence). The CDR3 consists of 15 residues. Here the CDR3 reads CATSREASGANVLTF. For the CDR3, the DNA is TGTGCCACCAGCAGAGAGGCGTCGGGGGCCAACGTCCTGACTTTC.

This clonotype was seen ten or more times. The V and J genes are TRBV6-4 and TRBJ2-2, with 10 bases matching TRBD2. The CDR3 totals 17 residues. V trimming: 2 bases; J trimming: 9 bases; junction bases outside the gene matches: 12. Germline assignment: CDR1 MRHNA and CDR2 SNTAGT. The CDR3 spells CASSDLRLAGPLRELFF. In nucleotides, the CDR3 is TGTGCCAGCAGTGACCTCAGACTAGCGGGCCCTCTTCGGGAGCTGTTTTTT.

This clonotype was detected ten times or more. A junction boundary mismatches the germline segment, possibly from a read error. V is TRBV20-1 and J is TRBJ2-3, with D possibly being TRBD1 (5 bases). The CDR3 length is 15 residues. Germline V gene lookup returns CDR1 DFQATT and CDR2 SNEGSKA (reference sequence). This chain's CDR3 is CGVAGFVNPTDTQYF. The CDR3 nucleotides read TGTGGCGTGGCAGGGTTTGTGAACCCCACAGATACGCAGTATTTT.

This clonotype turned up a few times. The chain uses TRBV4-3 and TRBJ2-1, with D perhaps given as TRBD1 or TRBD2 (6 bases each). Trimming removed 0 bases from V and 7 bases from J, with 13 bases in between. The CDR3 is 15 residues long. The V gene's germline CDR1 is LGHNA and CDR2 YSLEER. This CDR3 is CASSQDRGPENEQFF. The CDR3 DNA sequence: TGCGCCAGCAGCCAAGATCGGGGGCCGGAGAATGAGCAGTTCTTC.

This clonotype was counted only a few times. This CDR3 is CASSQTSGAYEQYF. The CDR3, as DNA: TGTGCCAGCAGCCAAACTAGCGGGGCCTACGAGCAGTACTTC. The rearrangement uses TRBV3-1 and TRBJ2-7; 10 bases are shared with TRBD2. CDR1 LGHDT and CDR2 YNNKEL come from the germline V gene (reference sequence). Trimming took 2 bases from V and 2 from J; bases not matched to a gene: 0. The CDR3 sequence is 14 residues long.